The following is a TCR beta chain sequence with its context. Its target is unknown. This sample was included in a study of shared clonotypes between healthy human individuals. V lost 0 bases to trimming and J lost 1 base, with 3 bases between them. Germline lookup yields CDR1 SGHTA and CDR2 FQGNSA. This CDR3 region has 13 residues. Points from the study as a whole: Approximately 5.1% was the fraction of naive CD4 clonotypes found shared across four donors. Having only a few donors restricted how much genetic and exposure-history diversity was captured.

In the sorted-subset replicate PCRs, 200 ng DNA, around 30,000 T cell genomes, was used. Profiled with immunoSEQ multiplex PCR; TCRdb holds only in-frame clones, not every one. The sample holds about 1 million clones, approximately 70% seen once. Sequences were obtained from memory CD4+ T cells sorted from blood. The sample's subset: CD45RA-negative fraction. The source of this sequence is a man between 18 and 29 years old in good health. The chain combines TRBV7-2 with TRBJ1-1; D is unresolved. The CDR3 spells CASSLAQNTEAFF. The CDR3 region has the DNA TGTGCCAGCAGCTTAGCCCAGAACACTGAAGCTTTCTTT.